This T cell receptor (beta chain) came from a study of blood T cell repertoires in COVID-19. Across the study: Sites in the United States, Italy and Spain provided acute and convalescent COVID-19 samples.

The CDR3 spans 13 residues. J was trimmed by 8 bases and V by 5 bases; bases with no gene match: 6. Membership in each cohort depended on participant-reported clinical history. Per the authors' pipeline: Estimated nucleated cell counts came from reference gene primer amplification. Profiling relied on immunoSEQ multiplex PCR, and the TCRdb table lists in-frame clones only, not all of them. V, J and clone size reflect that table, while D and trimming were determined from the DNA. Of approximately 330,000 clones in the sample, around 85% were seen once. Sequencing was carried out using PBMCs or T cells enriched from blood (not recorded which). The TCR was taken from a woman in her 40s with acute COVID-19. The chain uses TRBV12-3 or TRBV12-4 and TRBJ1-2, with TRBD1 identical over 9 bases. The CDR3 is CASSATGGGGYTF. The CDR3 DNA reads TGTGCCAGCAGTGCCACAGGGGGCGGCGGCTACACCTTC.